This paragraph reports one TCR beta chain. Clones were sequenced by immunoSEQ multiplex PCR, and TCRdb holds only the in-frame ones, with some missing. The data contain roughly 17,000 clones, about 86% of them singletons. Trimming at V came to 1 base and at J to 3 bases, leaving 3 bases not matched to a gene. The CDR3 length is 15 residues. Per germline, CDR1 LGHNA and CDR2 YNFKEQ. This record belongs to a study of OX40 agonist ivuxolimab in advanced cancers. The chain recombines TRBV4-2 with TRBJ1-5, with 7 positions matching TRBD1. Material: CD4+ or CD8+ T cells sorted from blood, obtained in a trial of the OX40 agonist ivuxolimab. This receptor was obtained from an adult with an advanced solid tumor such as melanoma, head and neck, liver or kidney cancer. The CDR3 nucleotides are TGTGCCAGCAGCCAAGGGACAGGAAACAATCAGCCCCAGCATTTT. Amino acid sequence: CASSQGTGNNQPQHF.